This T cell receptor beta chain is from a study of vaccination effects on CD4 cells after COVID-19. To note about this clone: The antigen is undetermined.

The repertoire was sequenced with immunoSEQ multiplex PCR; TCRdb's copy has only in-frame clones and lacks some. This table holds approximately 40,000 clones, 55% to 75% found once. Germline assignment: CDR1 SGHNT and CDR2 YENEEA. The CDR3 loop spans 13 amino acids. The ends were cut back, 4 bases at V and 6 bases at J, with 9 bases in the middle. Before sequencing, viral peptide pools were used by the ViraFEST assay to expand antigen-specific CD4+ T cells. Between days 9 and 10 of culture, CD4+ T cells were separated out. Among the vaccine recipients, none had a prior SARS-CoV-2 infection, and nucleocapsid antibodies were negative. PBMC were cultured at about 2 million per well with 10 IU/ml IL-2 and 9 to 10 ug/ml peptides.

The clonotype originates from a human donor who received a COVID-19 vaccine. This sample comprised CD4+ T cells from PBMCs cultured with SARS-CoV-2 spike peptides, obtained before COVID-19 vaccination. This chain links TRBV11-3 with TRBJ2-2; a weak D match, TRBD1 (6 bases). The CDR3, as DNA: TGTGCCAGCAGCTATACAGGGTCCGGGGAGCTGTTTTTT. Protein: CASSYTGSGELFF.